These T cell receptor beta chains were read from a single sample in a study of T cell repertoires in cytomegalovirus infection. The antigens these receptors bind are not known. TCRdb reprocessed the reads via MiXCR and lists one record per CDR3 protein. This sample has around 900,000 distinct CDR3 sequences, with 30% to 40% found just once. The sample in question was cultured CD8+ T cells from PBMCs, obtained from culture after CMV antigen stimulation. The receptors derive from a human donor in good health (CMV status not recorded). Some clones in this sample may be carry-over from other donors' samples. Both conserved end residues are trimmed from each CDR3.

j_gene,v_gene,CDR3aa
TRBJ2-1,TRBV15,ATSREGVQGEQF
TRBJ2-7,TRBV7-9,ASIPTPGYEQY
TRBJ2-1,TRBV7-2,ASSLAGLADYNEQF
TRBJ2-2,TRBV27,ASSLSPGELF
TRBJ1-2,TRBV7-8,ASSLRRQEAYGYT
TRBJ2-2,TRBV7-3,ASSLTLRQSPGELF
TRBJ1-6,TRBV12-3/TRBV12-4,ASSSSQGRDSPLH
TRBJ2-6,TRBV10-3,AISRWEGARSGANVLT
TRBJ1-1,TRBV19,ASSIELQFTEAF
TRBJ1-5,TRBV12-3/TRBV12-4,ASSDLTGRYQPQH
TRBJ2-1,TRBV6-6,ASSYWGRGGNEQF
TRBJ2-2,TRBV15,ATKGTGVSAGELF
TRBJ1-6,TRBV27,ASRWGEWNSPLH
TRBJ2-1,TRBV11-3,ASSISGGGVNEQF
TRBJ2-1,TRBV6-2/TRBV6-3,ASSYGRLVV
TRBJ2-1,TRBV10-1,ASSGRGGLGNEQF
TRBJ2-5,TRBV27,ASSFQPGPERTQY
TRBJ1-6,TRBV19,ASSMSSGTDSNSPLH
TRBJ1-6,TRBV7-4,LGGEDNSPLH
TRBJ1-1,TRBV10-3,AISDLGQPNTEAF
TRBJ2-3,TRBV7-9,ASSLTSVGPDTQY
TRBJ2-3,TRBV29-1,SAELLGTSGTSTDTQY
TRBJ2-1,TRBV2,ASSDGQGASHEQF
TRBJ1-5,TRBV6-2/TRBV6-3,ASSGGEGNQPQH
TRBJ2-2,TRBV24-1,ATSARGPSFEGELF
TRBJ1-1,TRBV5-1,ASSSGQGGDSAF
TRBJ1-2,TRBV27,ASSPTAVPHGYT
TRBJ2-1,TRBV7-9,ASSLRGGLENEQF